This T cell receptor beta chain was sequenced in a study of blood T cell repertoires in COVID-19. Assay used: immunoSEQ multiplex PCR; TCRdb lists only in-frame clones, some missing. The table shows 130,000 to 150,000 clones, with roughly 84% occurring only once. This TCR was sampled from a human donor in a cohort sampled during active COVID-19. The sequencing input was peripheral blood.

In DNA form, the CDR3 reads TGTGCCAGCAGCTCCCGGGACTACTCCTACGAGCAGTACTTC. Its protein product is CASSSRDYSYEQYF. This chain joins TRBV5-4 and TRBJ2-7; 7 bases align to TRBD2. Germline V lookup: CDR1 SGHNT, CDR2 YYREEE (reference sequence). The CDR3 is 14 residues long. V lost 3 bases and J lost 0; bases outside the gene matches: 3.